These 21 T cell receptor beta chains originate from one sample sequenced in a study of blood T cells in healthy people across ages. The authors ran a second PCR of roughly 6 to 11 cycles using a sample-barcoded 5' primer and a J-beta primer mix. Each CDR3 protein gets one entry after TCRdb re-called the 5' RACE reads with MiXCR. The sample comprises roughly 800,000 distinct CDR3 sequences, over 45% of which are singletons, and approximately 23% rests with the top ten. The sequenced sample consisted of blood. These receptors were collected from a man aged 25-40 years in good health.

V usage is TRBV5-6 and J usage is TRBJ2-5; 9 nucleotides align to TRBD1. The length of the CDR3 is 15 residues. The V gene's germline CDR1 is SGHDT and CDR2 YYEEEE. V shed 2 bases and J 1 base; nucleotides not matched to a gene: 3. The CDR3 is CASSFGTGTQETQYF. CDR3 in DNA: TGTGCCAGCAGCTTCGGGACAGGGACCCAAGAGACCCAGTACTTC. Filled out from reference TRBV5-6 and TRBJ2-5, the complete variable domain reads DAGVTQSPTHLIKTRGQQVTLRCSPKSGHDTVSWYQQALGQGPQFIFQYYEEEERQRGNFPDRFSGHQFPNYSSELNVNALLLGDSALYLCASSFGTGTQETQYFGPGTRLLVL.

The chain has TRBV20-1 and TRBJ2-5; no clear D gene. The CDR3 has 13 amino acids. Germline V CDR1 and CDR2: DFQATT, SNEGSKA (reference sequence). V was trimmed by 7 bases and J by 1 base, leaving 13 bases between them. CDR3 DNA: TGCAGTGTTGTCTTGTGGGGCCAAGAGACCCAGTACTTC. Protein sequence: CSVVLWGQETQYF.

The rearrangement links TRBV2 to TRBJ2-7, with 10 bases aligning to TRBD1. With V trimmed by 8 bases and J by 0 bases, 10 bases remained unmatched. Germline V gene data show CDR1 as SNHLY and CDR2 as FYNNEI. This CDR3 has 16 residues. This CDR3 reads CASGTMGQGISYEQYF. DNA of the CDR3: TGTGCCAGCGGGACGATGGGACAGGGGATCTCCTACGAGCAGTACTTC.

The chain employs TRBV11-2 and TRBJ1-2, with D perhaps matching TRBD1 (5 bases). CDR1 is SGHAT, CDR2 FQNNGV, per germline. The CDR3 is 11 residues long. Trimming took 5 bases from V and 10 from J, leaving 11 bases between them. The CDR3 nucleotides read TGTGCCAGCAGCCTGGGGCCCCTCTACACCTTC. Translating gives CASSLGPLYTF. Supplemented by reference TRBV11-2 and TRBJ1-2, the full variable domain reads EAGVAQSPRYKIIEKRQSVAFWCNPISGHATLYWYQQILGQGPKLLIQFQNNGVVDDSQLPKDRFSAERLKGVDSTLKIQPAKLEDSAVYLCASSLGPLYTFGSGTRLTVV.

The genes are TRBV4-3 and TRBJ1-1, with a tentative D call TRBD1 (6 bases). CDR1 and CDR2 (germline): LGHNA, YSLEER. The CDR3 has 15 residues. Between the trimmed V and J ends, which lost 0 bases and 3 bases, there was a span of 11 bases. The DNA of the CDR3 is TGCGCCAGCAGCCAAGAGGCAGGGGAGTACACTGAAGCTTTCTTT. This sequence encodes CASSQEAGEYTEAFF.

The chain carries TRBV20-1 and TRBJ2-1, with D uncertain. CDR1 is DFQATT and CDR2 is SNEGSKA in the germline V gene (reference sequence). The CDR3 spans 10 residues. V lost 3 bases to trimming and J lost 10 bases, with 7 bases between them. The CDR3 loop reads CSASLREQFF. The CDR3 coding sequence is TGCAGTGCTAGCCTCCGCGAGCAGTTCTTC.

A few counts support this clonotype. The V gene is TRBV4-3, the J gene TRBJ2-1, with TRBD2 identical over 13 bases. Trimming took 0 bases from V and 5 from J; bases not matched to a gene: 10. The CDR3 is 19 residues long. Germline-derived CDR1 and CDR2 are LGHNA and YSLEER. The CDR3 here is CASSQDGVWGLAGNNEQFF. DNA for the CDR3: TGCGCCAGCAGCCAAGACGGGGTGTGGGGACTAGCGGGGAACAATGAGCAGTTCTTC.

This clonotype was counted only a few times. The rearrangement joins TRBV4-1 to TRBJ2-1; 9 positions agree with TRBD2. After removal of 1 base from V and 0 bases from J, the junction contained 13 bases not matched to a gene. CDR3 length equals 20 residues. Per the germline V gene, CDR1 is MGHRA and CDR2 is YSYEKL. The DNA of the CDR3 is TGCGCCAGCAGCCAAGTTGTGTTCGCATTAGCGGGGGTCTCCTACAATGAGCAGTTCTTC. Translated, it gives CASSQVVFALAGVSYNEQFF.

The chain couples TRBV2 to TRBJ2-5; 8 bases map to TRBD1. V lost 10 bases to trimming and J lost 1 base; unmatched junction nucleotides: 5. Per the germline V gene, CDR1 is SNHLY and CDR2 is FYNNEI. The CDR3 has 13 amino acids. The CDR3 DNA reads TGTGCCACCGAGACAGGGGTCCAAGAGACCCAGTACTTC. As protein: CATETGVQETQYF.

The chain recombines TRBV29-1 with TRBJ2-1, with 11 bases fitting TRBD2. Germline V gene sequence: CDR1 SQVTM, CDR2 ANQGSEA. The CDR3 is made up of 14 amino acids. V lost 5 bases and J lost 6; bases outside the gene matches: 6. The CDR3 DNA reads as TGCAGCGTTTCCAGACTAGCGGGGCGCAATGAGCAGTTCTTC. This sequence encodes CSVSRLAGRNEQFF.

The chain uses TRBV6-5 and TRBJ2-7; D is possibly TRBD1 (5 bases). This CDR3 comprises 11 residues. Germline loops: CDR1 MNHEY, CDR2 SVGAGI. The germline V and J ends were trimmed by 8 bases and 7 bases, with 12 bases remaining between them. The CDR3 loop is CASVTAWEQYF. CDR3 DNA: TGTGCCAGCGTGACAGCCTGGGAGCAGTACTTC.

V gene TRBV20-1 combines with J gene TRBJ2-1; tentatively, D is TRBD2 (6 bases). Germline CDR1 reads DFQATT; CDR2 reads SNEGSKA (reference sequence). V shed 3 bases and J shed 5 bases, with 17 bases lying between them. The CDR3 runs 15 residues. In nucleotides, the CDR3 is TGCAGTGCTAGTGGATGGGCCCGGGGGAACAATGAGCAGTTCTTC. It encodes CSASGWARGNNEQFF.

This clonotype was counted once. The chain combines TRBV20-1 with TRBJ2-7; tentative D call: TRBD2 (7 bases). With 3 bases removed from V and 6 bases from J, the gap between germline ends came to 21 bases. Germline-derived CDR1 and CDR2 are DFQATT and SNEGSKA (reference sequence). This CDR3 has 15 amino acids. CDR3 sequence: CSASPWGAGEVEQYF. In DNA, the CDR3 is TGCAGTGCTAGCCCTTGGGGGGCGGGGGAAGTCGAGCAGTACTTC.

The V and J genes are TRBV7-9 and TRBJ1-5; D ambiguous. Trimming removed 1 base at V and 4 bases at J, with 11 bases between. Germline V gene data show CDR1 as SEHNR and CDR2 as FQNEAQ (reference sequence). CDR3 length: 15 residues. The CDR3 sequence: CASSLGPKRNQPQHF. For the CDR3, the DNA is TGTGCCAGCAGCTTAGGACCCAAGAGGAATCAGCCCCAGCATTTT.

The chain combines TRBV2 with TRBJ2-1; 8 bases map to TRBD2. V gave up 10 bases and J gave up 5 bases; unmatched junction bases: 13. Germline V gives CDR1 SNHLY, CDR2 FYNNEI. The CDR3 has 15 amino acids. CDR3 residues: CANAIAGLENNEQFF. CDR3 sequence (DNA): TGTGCCAACGCGATAGCGGGGCTCGAGAACAATGAGCAGTTCTTC.

The chain links TRBV7-8 to TRBJ1-1; a weak D match, TRBD1 (5 bases). V shed 4 bases and J shed 3 bases, with 18 bases lying between them. This CDR3 spans 16 amino acids. Germline V gene lookup returns CDR1 SGHVS and CDR2 FQNEAQ. The CDR3 spells CASSWPGGVEDTEAFF. CDR3 DNA sequence: TGTGCCAGCAGCTGGCCAGGAGGGGTAGAGGACACTGAAGCTTTCTTT.

This clonotype occurred a few times. The rearrangement links TRBV29-1 to TRBJ2-1; D could derive from TRBD1 or TRBD2 (5 bases each). The CDR3 is 11 amino acids. Trimming stripped 6 bases from V and 12 bases from J, with 15 bases between. CDR1 SQVTM and CDR2 ANQGSEA come from the germline V gene. The CDR3 nucleotides are TGCAGCGTCCTCGGGACCGCGTCGCAGTTCTTC. It encodes CSVLGTASQFF.

This chain connects TRBV9 to TRBJ2-7; D call uncertain. Trimming cost V 3 bases and J 5 bases, with 18 bases left between them. Germline V CDR1 and CDR2: SGDLS, YYNGEE. The CDR3 is 15 amino acids. CDR3 loop: CASSAKDAALNEQYF. For the CDR3, the DNA is TGTGCCAGCAGCGCCAAAGATGCGGCCCTCAACGAGCAGTACTTC.

In the case of this clonotype: This may stem from a read error, because a much larger clone lies one nucleotide away. This chain uses TRBV28 with TRBJ2-1, with 10 positions matching TRBD2. V gave up 5 bases and J gave up 4 bases; unmatched junction bases: 2. CDR3 length: 14 residues. From germline, CDR1 is MDHEN and CDR2 SYDVKM. The CDR3 region has the DNA TGTGCCAGCAGTAGTAGCGGGAGGTACAATGAGCAGTTCTTC. It is translated as CASSSSGRYNEQFF.

This clonotype was seen a few times. CDR3 region: CASSYSTFGYNSPLHF. The CDR3 bases are TGTGCCAGCAGTTACTCCACGTTCGGGTATAATTCACCCCTCCACTTT. The chain links TRBV6-5 to TRBJ1-6; D remains unclear. The CDR3 extends over 16 amino acids. Germline loops: CDR1 MNHEY, CDR2 SVGAGI. The V gene lost 0 bases and the J gene lost 4 bases, with 10 bases spanning the gap.

The gene calls are TRBV20-1 and TRBJ1-1, with D maybe TRBD1 (6 bases). Germline loops: CDR1 DFQATT, CDR2 SNEGSKA (reference sequence). V gave up 7 bases and J gave up 5 bases, with 17 bases separating them. CDR3 length equals 13 residues. CDR3 DNA: TGCAGTGTCTCCGCAGGGGTGGGTACTGAAGCTTTCTTT. It specifies CSVSAGVGTEAFF.